These 20 T cell receptor beta chains were all obtained from the same sample, sequenced in a study of T-cell reconstitution after alpha-beta-depleted transplantation in children. Researchers prepared the TCRbeta library using unique molecular identifiers, the study reports. TCRdb redid the calling of the PCR reads with MiXCR, one entry per CDR3 protein. The profile shows some 81,000 distinct CDR3 sequences, around an eighth of them singletons. The specimen was PBMCs, mostly from graft donor cells, collected 180 days after TCRalphabeta/CD19-depleted stem cell transplant. The source is a male patient aged 2 to 10 who had a stem cell transplant for acute lymphoblastic leukemia, so the T cells may come from the graft donor.

J is TRBJ2-3 and V is TRBV28, with 7 nucleotides matching TRBD1. The CDR3 is 14 residues long. Germline V CDR1 and CDR2: MDHEN, SYDVKM. The V and J ends lost 6 bases and 4 bases, in that order; junction bases with no gene match: 7. This CDR3 is CASRPRGLPDTQYF. CDR3 nucleotides: TGTGCCAGCAGACCCAGGGGGTTGCCAGATACGCAGTATTTT.

The chain has TRBV10-3 and TRBJ2-2; D is perhaps TRBD1 (7 bases). Trimming cost V 6 bases and J 4 bases, with 12 bases left between them. The germline gives CDR1 ENHRY, CDR2 SYGVKD. The CDR3 consists of 14 residues. Here the CDR3 DNA reads TGTGCCATCAGCCAGGGGGGCCTCACCGGGGAGCTGTTTTTT. Amino acids: CAISQGGLTGELFF.

This clonotype was observed a few times. The chain couples TRBV7-8 to TRBJ1-5; D call uncertain. V lost 1 base, J lost 4 bases, and 11 bases lay in between. This CDR3 is 15 amino acids long. Germline V gene lookup returns CDR1 SGHVS and CDR2 FQNEAQ. CDR3 protein: CASSLDRGPNQPQHF. In DNA, the CDR3 is TGTGCCAGCAGCTTAGACAGAGGGCCGAATCAGCCCCAGCATTTT.

This rearrangement joins TRBV6-2 or TRBV6-3 to TRBJ1-2; D not resolved. This CDR3 has 14 amino acids. Per germline, CDR1 MNHEY and CDR2 SVGEGT. The V gene lost 4 bases and the J gene lost 1 base, with 10 bases spanning the gap. The CDR3 coding sequence is TGTGCCAGCAGTTCCCTGGACTATAACTATGGCTACACCTTC. This codes for CASSSLDYNYGYTF.

This chain uses TRBV12-3 or TRBV12-4 with TRBJ2-6, with no clear D. V was trimmed by 4 bases and J by 0 bases, leaving 7 bases between them. This CDR3 is 15 amino acids long. As DNA, the CDR3 is TGTGCCAGCAGTTCCTTCTTCTCTGGGGCCAACGTCCTGACTTTC. Translating gives CASSSFFSGANVLTF.

This sequence joins TRBV7-6 and TRBJ2-7; D possibly corresponds to TRBD2 (6 bases). Deletions cut 2 bases from V and 0 bases from J, with 11 bases between. CDR3 size: 15 residues. In germline, CDR1 is SGHVS, CDR2 FNYEAQ. The CDR3 region has the DNA TGTGCCAGCAGCTTACGGAGGGCTTCCTCCTACGAGCAGTACTTC. Amino acids: CASSLRRASSYEQYF.

A few counts support this clonotype. V and J are TRBV4-2 and TRBJ2-1; D remains unclear. With 0 bases removed from V and 1 base from J, the gap between germline ends came to 7 bases. Germline CDR1 is LGHNA and CDR2 is YNFKEQ. CDR3 length: 15 amino acids. DNA for the CDR3: TGTGCCAGCAGCCAAGACCACCCTTCCTACAATGAGCAGTTCTTC. It is translated as CASSQDHPSYNEQFF.

The J gene is TRBJ1-1, the V gene TRBV2; unclear D gene. Germline CDR1 and CDR2: SNHLY and FYNNEI. CDR3 length: 24 amino acids. The germline V and J ends were trimmed by 1 base and 7 bases, with 43 bases remaining between them. The CDR3 sequence is CASSEGEEQSSARIASSTAFEAFF. The CDR3 DNA is TGTGCCAGCAGTGAAGGGGAGGAACAGAGTTCCGCACGCATCGCGAGTTCCACCGCTTTTGAAGCTTTCTTT.

The chain recombines TRBV10-3 with TRBJ2-7; 7 bases align to TRBD2. CDR3 length equals 11 residues. V lost 8 bases and J lost 5; bases outside the gene matches: 3. The V gene's germline CDR1 is ENHRY and CDR2 SYGVKD. The CDR3 here is CAIGRANEQYF. DNA of the CDR3: TGTGCCATCGGGAGGGCCAACGAGCAGTACTTC.

The chain joins TRBV4-3 to TRBJ2-1; D remains unclear. The CDR3 runs to 11 residues. CDR1 is LGHNA and CDR2 is YSLEER in the germline V gene. V lost 1 base to trimming and J lost 9 bases, with 4 bases between them. In nucleotides, the CDR3 is TGCGCCAGCAGCCAAGTCGGTGAGCAGTTCTTC. Translation gives CASSQVGEQFF.

The chain couples TRBV7-3 to TRBJ2-1; 13 positions match TRBD2. The CDR3 has 19 amino acids. Germline-derived CDR1 and CDR2 are SGHTA and FQGTGA. The junction had 11 bases not matched to a gene; V was cut back by 5 bases and J by 1 base. The CDR3 DNA is TGTGCCAGCAGCGCCTCGGGACTAGCGGGACAACTTTCCTACAATGAGCAGTTCTTC. It yields the protein CASSASGLAGQLSYNEQFF.

The CDR3 here is CASSPLPGGPYEQYF. CDR3 in DNA: TGTGCCAGCAGTCCCCTCCCGGGGGGGCCCTACGAGCAGTACTTC. This chain joins TRBV6-2 or TRBV6-3 and TRBJ2-7, with 8 bases matching TRBD2. After removal of 5 bases from V and 2 bases from J, the junction contained 8 bases not matched to a gene. The CDR3 extends over 15 amino acids. In germline, CDR1 is MNHEY, CDR2 SVGEGT.

V usage is TRBV12-3 or TRBV12-4 and J usage is TRBJ1-4; 8 bases fit TRBD1. Trimming at V came to 6 bases and at J to 7 bases, leaving 10 bases not matched to a gene. This CDR3 has 15 amino acids. The CDR3 protein is CASSLTGTGREKLFF. CDR3 DNA sequence: TGTGCCAGCAGCCTGACCGGGACAGGTCGTGAAAAACTGTTTTTT.

This clonotype turned up a few times. This chain uses TRBV20-1 with TRBJ1-4; the D is unclear. The CDR3 has 12 residues. Per germline, CDR1 DFQATT and CDR2 SNEGSKA (reference sequence). The V gene lost 6 bases and the J gene lost 5 bases, with 10 bases spanning the gap. DNA of the CDR3: TGCAGTGCACGAAGGCTGAATGAAAAACTGTTTTTT. This gives the protein CSARRLNEKLFF.

This clonotype has a count of ten or more. The CDR3 region is CSARSLTGQTGNTIYF. CDR3 nucleotides: TGCAGTGCTAGATCCTTGACAGGGCAGACTGGAAACACCATATATTTT. The chain uses TRBV20-1 and TRBJ1-3; 7 nucleotides match TRBD1. Germline V gene data show CDR1 as DFQATT and CDR2 as SNEGSKA (reference sequence). This CDR3 comprises 16 residues. V trimming: 2 bases; J trimming: 2 bases; junction bases outside the gene matches: 9.

The chain employs TRBV20-1 and TRBJ2-1; 12 bases agree with TRBD2. J lost 0 bases, V lost 6 bases, and 6 bases had no gene match. Germline V gives CDR1 DFQATT, CDR2 SNEGSKA (reference sequence). The CDR3 is 16 amino acids. CDR3 residues: CSAGGLAGPSYNEQFF. The DNA for the CDR3 is TGCAGTGCCGGCGGACTAGCGGGGCCCTCCTACAATGAGCAGTTCTTC.

The table lists this clonotype with many counts. The gene calls are TRBV6-2 or TRBV6-3 and TRBJ2-3; 9 nucleotides agree with TRBD1. The junction had 4 bases not matched to a gene; V was cut back by 5 bases and J by 1 base. Germline V lookup: CDR1 MNHEY, CDR2 SVGEGT. The CDR3 has 15 amino acids. For the CDR3, the DNA is TGTGCCAGCAGTCAGAGGACAGGGGGCACAGATACGCAGTATTTT. Amino acids: CASSQRTGGTDTQYF.

At least ten counts were recorded for this clonotype. A clone one base away is much larger, so this may be a read error. This chain links TRBV6-5 with TRBJ2-2; D ambiguous. Germline lookup yields CDR1 MNHEY and CDR2 SVGAGI. The CDR3 runs 11 residues. The V gene lost 5 bases and the J gene lost 4 bases, with 2 bases spanning the gap. This CDR3 is CASSRTGELFF. In DNA, the CDR3 is TGTGCCAGCAGTCGCACCGGGGAGCTGTTTTTT.

This clonotype was recorded at least ten times. One junction end disagrees with the germline gene, perhaps due to a read error. The chain recombines TRBV29-1 with TRBJ2-1; TRBD2 matches 9 bases. From germline, CDR1 is SQVTM and CDR2 ANQGSEA. The CDR3 is 13 amino acids. The CDR3: CSVEGLARNEQFF. CDR3 coding DNA: TGCAGCGTCGAAGGACTAGCGCGTAATGAGCAGTTCTTC.

The chain carries TRBV24-1 and TRBJ2-1; no firm D call. This CDR3 comprises 14 residues. V lost 5 bases and J 4 bases, leaving 11 bases between the germline ends. Germline V gives CDR1 KGHDR, CDR2 SFDVKD. The CDR3 here is CATSVRAPYNEQFF. The CDR3 nucleotides read TGTGCCACCAGTGTTCGGGCCCCGTACAATGAGCAGTTCTTC.